The present T cell receptor beta chain was sequenced within a study of blood T cell repertoires in COVID-19. This CDR3 comprises 12 residues. Trimming took 4 bases from V and 4 from J, leaving 11 bases between them. Germline CDR1 is SQVTM and CDR2 is ANQGSEA. This clone is a singleton in its sample. Using immunoSEQ multiplex PCR, the repertoire was profiled, and TCRdb retains in-frame clones only, with some absent. The sample consists of 350,000 or so clones, about 90% of them appearing once. The source of this sequence is a woman aged 30 to 39 who had been exposed to COVID-19. The chain couples TRBV29-1 to TRBJ2-7; D is perhaps TRBD2 (5 bases). Input material: PBMCs or T cells enriched from blood (not recorded which). Here the CDR3 DNA reads TGCAGCGTTGGGAGGAATTTGTACGAGCAGTACTTC. It is translated as CSVGRNLYEQYF.